What follows describes a single T cell receptor (beta chain). Its antigen remains undetermined. Base qualities are not provided; no much larger clone lies one nucleotide away. Trimming at the junction amounts to 6 bases on V and 7 bases on J, and the germline ends lie 12 bases apart. CDR1 and CDR2 are drawn from the germline V gene: ENHRY, SYGVKD. The cysteine opens and the phenylalanine closes a CDR3 of 13 amino acids. Only CDR3 DNA is held: 39 bases, read in frame from base 1. These data originate in a study of PD-1 blockade in classical Hodgkin lymphoma (TCRdb year 2020). Broadly, across the study: Nivolumab dosing was 3 mg/kg intravenously every 2 weeks, continuing until either disease progression or unacceptable toxicity. The study used TCR beta sequencing and CyTOF to define a peripheral blood immune signature of response to PD-1 blockade in classical Hodgkin lymphoma.

Explained via the paper, the time point label denotes: cycle 1 day 1 (C1D1), immediately before nivolumab initiation. All trial patients had relapsed after autologous stem cell transplantation, with cohorts A, B and C differing in prior brentuximab vedotin exposure. The trial cohort was composed of approximately 56 patients with relapsed/refractory classical Hodgkin lymphoma, for whom complete response, partial response or progressive disease was recorded as best overall response. In the multi-cohort phase II CheckMate 205 trial, trial patients received single-agent nivolumab. An independent review committee assessed best overall response using the 2007 International Working Group response criteria. Trial PBMCs were obtained immediately prior to nivolumab initiation (C1D1) and on therapy at cycle 2 day 1 and cycle 4 day 1. Peripheral blood was collected in 8 mL Vacutainer Cell Preparation Tubes, from which PBMCs were isolated by centrifugation and then cryopreserved.

The Qiagen DNeasy kit was used to extract genomic DNA from unsorted PBMCs and from the negatively selected CD4+ and CD8+ fractions. Amplification of TCR beta CDR3 regions was done by immunoSEQ multiplex PCR with primers that anneal to V and J segments. A synthetic immune receptor repertoire was used to minimize amplification bias, and any residual bias was removed computationally once sequencing was done. Regarding the original processing steps: Custom Python scripts were used to quantify repertoire diversity as the Shannon entropy index. Unsorted, CD4+ and CD8+ repertoires were examined separately, except in combined analyses, for which CD4+ and CD8+ sequences were merged in silico. A clone counted as expanded when the clone's frequency after treatment rose at least 2-fold relative to C1D1, and clones undetected at baseline were given a pseudocount of 0.5. Singleton clones were defined as clones with 0 or 1 copy at C1D1, and non-singleton clones were defined as clones with 2 or more copies. Clones expanded in unsorted samples were annotated as CD4+, CD8+ or unknown by matching protein sequences in sorted samples from the same patient. Wilcoxon tests were applied to paired samples to test diversity changes from C1D1 to C4D1. TCRdb retrieved this table from immuneACCESS and kept in-frame rearrangements only. Not all clones are present; in checked studies, unresolved V genes account for under half, and no reason is known for the remainder. V, J and clone size were drawn from that table, and D and trimming were deduced from the DNA. Here the sample has some 100,000 clones; roughly 92% occur a single time. Approximately 2.8% of the sample lies in the top ten.

Points the paper makes about the study in general: Baseline TCR diversity was reported to be lower in newly diagnosed patients than in healthy donors and to be lower still in relapsed/refractory patients. By C4D1, a significant rise was seen in CD4+ TCR diversity but not in CD8+ TCR diversity (p=0.0027 vs p=0.16), and the rise was most apparent among complete responders (p=0.02). Patients starting nivolumab less than 1 year after ASCT had lower diversity and were excluded from later analyses to avoid confounding by immune reconstitution. Baseline diversity similar to that of newly diagnosed patients was observed in trial patients achieving complete response, whereas significantly lower diversity was observed in partial responders and progressors. The study was limited to a single clinical trial cohort, and causes of repertoire differences, possibly disease activity or prior therapy, remained undefined.

This TCR derives from a human donor with classical Hodgkin lymphoma. Sequencing used peripheral blood mononuclear cells (PBMCs), obtained at baseline. The V and J segments used are TRBV10-3 and TRBJ2-2; TRBD1 is perhaps the D gene, given 6 matching bases. The DNA sequence is as follows: TGTGCCATCAGCCAGGACAGCCTCGGGGAGCTGTTTTTT. Its protein product is CAISQDSLGELFF.